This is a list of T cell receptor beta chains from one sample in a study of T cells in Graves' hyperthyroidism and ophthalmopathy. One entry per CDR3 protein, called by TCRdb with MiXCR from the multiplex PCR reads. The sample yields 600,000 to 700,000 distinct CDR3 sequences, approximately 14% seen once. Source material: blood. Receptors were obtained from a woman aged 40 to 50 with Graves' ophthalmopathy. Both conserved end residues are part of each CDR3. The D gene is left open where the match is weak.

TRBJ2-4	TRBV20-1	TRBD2	CSATGTRVGIQYF
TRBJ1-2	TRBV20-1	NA	CSAALTDNYGYTF
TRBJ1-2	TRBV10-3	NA	CAISGQEYGYTF
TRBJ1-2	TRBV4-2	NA	CASSQVPGQFNYGYTF
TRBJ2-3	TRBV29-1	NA	CSVASISTDTQYF
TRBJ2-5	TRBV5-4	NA	CASSFFGAAEETQYF
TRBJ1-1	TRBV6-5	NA	CASSSGVGNTEAFF
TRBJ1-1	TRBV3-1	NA	CASSQGRGILNTEAFF
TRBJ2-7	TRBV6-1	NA	CASSEGWTQLYEQYF
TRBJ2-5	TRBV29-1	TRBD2	CSVDSEGGRGYF
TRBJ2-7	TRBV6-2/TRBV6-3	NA	CASRLAGAYYEQYF
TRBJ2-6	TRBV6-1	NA	CASSVWSTGANVLTF
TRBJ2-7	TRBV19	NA	CASSIDAGAYEQYF